The 24 T cell receptor beta chains below were found in one sample sequenced in a study of T cell responses to AZD1222 COVID-19 vaccine. TCRdb's copy holds only in-frame clones and misses some; the assay was immunoSEQ multiplex PCR. The sample has about 120,000 clones, around 93% seen once. The sequencing here drew on peripheral blood, taken 28 days after the second AZD1222 dose. Every receptor here comes from an adult who received the AZD1222 COVID-19 vaccine.

The chain couples TRBV18 to TRBJ1-1; no clear D. The V and J ends lost 0 bases and 7 bases respectively, with 6 bases between them. The CDR3 totals 12 residues. Germline lookup yields CDR1 KGHSH and CDR2 LQKENI. The CDR3 spells CASSPPLGEAFF. The CDR3 coding sequence is TGTGCCAGCTCACCACCCTTGGGTGAAGCTTTCTTT.

This clone was recorded only once. V usage is TRBV2 and J usage is TRBJ2-1; no clear D. Trimming shortened V by 4 bases and J by 0 bases, and 10 bases separated the two germline ends. CDR1 and CDR2 (germline): SNHLY, FYNNEI. The length of the CDR3 is 15 residues. The CDR3 loop reads CASSGLGRSYNEQFF. The CDR3 bases are TGTGCCAGCAGTGGATTAGGGCGCTCCTACAATGAGCAGTTCTTC.

J is TRBJ1-4 and V is TRBV19, with 7 positions matching TRBD1. The V segment lost 6 bases and the J segment 3 bases; nucleotides outside the gene matches: 10. Germline CDR1 LNHDA, CDR2 SQIVND (reference sequence). The CDR3 runs 16 residues. Here the CDR3 DNA reads TGTGCCAGTAGGCCCGACAGGGAGGATGCTAATGAAAAACTGTTTTTT. This sequence encodes CASRPDREDANEKLFF.

The J gene is TRBJ2-3, the V gene TRBV6-1, with 10 bases identical to TRBD1. Germline CDR1 MNHNS, CDR2 SASEGT. The CDR3 consists of 20 residues. The trim removed 5 bases at V and 6 bases at J, leaving 23 bases unmatched. CDR3: CASSKEYRDRGGQRGDTQYF. The CDR3 DNA sequence: TGTGCCAGCAGTAAAGAATACCGGGACAGGGGAGGACAAAGAGGGGATACGCAGTATTTT.

The chain joins TRBV10-2 to TRBJ1-2, with no clear D. Trimming took 4 bases from V and 1 from J, leaving 4 bases between them. Germline V gene lookup returns CDR1 WSHSY and CDR2 SAAADI. The CDR3 totals 12 residues. For the CDR3, the DNA is TGCGCCAGCAGTGGCGGTAACTATGGCTACACCTTC. Protein sequence: CASSGGNYGYTF.

The genes are TRBV6-2 or TRBV6-3 and TRBJ2-7; D is perhaps TRBD1 or TRBD2 (6 bases each). This CDR3 spans 18 amino acids. V lost 0 bases, J lost 0 bases, and 18 bases lay in between. In germline, CDR1 is MNHEY, CDR2 SVGEGT. The CDR3 nucleotides read TGTGCCAGCAGTTACTCGAACTTCGGGGGCCTCTCCTCCTACGAGCAGTACTTC. This codes for CASSYSNFGGLSSYEQYF.

The rearrangement joins TRBV7-8 to TRBJ1-6; TRBD1 agrees at 8 bases. Germline values: CDR1 SGHVS, CDR2 FQNEAQ. The trim removed 0 bases at V and 9 bases at J, leaving 16 bases unmatched. There are 19 residues in the CDR3. CDR3 sequence: CASSLAVVMALQGGSPLHF. In nucleotides, the CDR3 is TGTGCCAGCAGCTTAGCCGTGGTGATGGCGTTACAGGGGGGTTCACCCCTCCACTTT.

The CDR3 bases are TGTGCCAGCAGTTACGATCTAGCGGGGGTCTTCGGGACCCAGTACTTC. The encoded protein is CASSYDLAGVFGTQYF. The V gene is TRBV6-2 or TRBV6-3, the J gene TRBJ2-5; 10 bases line up with TRBD2. Per germline, CDR1 MNHEY and CDR2 SVGEGT. The CDR3 runs to 16 residues. J lost 7 bases, V lost 2 bases, and 10 bases had no gene match.

About this clone: The same CDR3 can be traced to other DNA sequences in this sample. The V and J genes are TRBV18 and TRBJ1-4, with a tentative D call TRBD1 (5 bases). The CDR3 totals 13 residues. Germline assignment: CDR1 KGHSH and CDR2 LQKENI. Trimming removed 3 bases at V and 5 bases at J, with 7 bases between. The CDR3 DNA reads as TGTGCCAGCTCACCGGGGCAGAATGAAAAACTGTTTTTT. Protein product: CASSPGQNEKLFF.

This clone was seen only a few times. V is TRBV7-2 and J is TRBJ2-1; no firm D call. Germline values: CDR1 SGHTA, CDR2 FQGNSA. The V end lost 5 bases, the J end lost 4 bases, and 12 bases lay between the germline ends. The CDR3 length is 14 residues. The CDR3 bases are TGTGCCAGCAGCACCACGAGCGTTTACAATGAGCAGTTCTTC. Amino acids: CASSTTSVYNEQFF.

The chain has TRBV2 and TRBJ1-1, with D hard to call. This CDR3 is built from 12 residues. Germline values: CDR1 SNHLY, CDR2 FYNNEI. Trimming took 4 bases from V and 1 from J, leaving 4 bases between them. This chain's CDR3 is CASSAQNTEAFF. The CDR3 nucleotides read TGTGCCAGCAGTGCGCAGAACACTGAAGCTTTCTTT.

V and J are TRBV18 and TRBJ2-2, with D tentatively TRBD1 or TRBD2 (5 bases each). From germline, CDR1 is KGHSH and CDR2 LQKENI. CDR3 length: 16 amino acids. V lost 3 bases and J lost 5, with 16 bases in between. CDR3 in amino acids: CASSPRDPTVTGELFF. The CDR3 nucleotides are TGTGCCAGCTCACCCCGGGACCCTACCGTAACCGGGGAGCTGTTTTTT.

This clone showed up just once. The J gene is TRBJ2-3, the V gene TRBV27; D is undetermined. Germline CDR1 and CDR2: MNHEY and SMNVEV (reference sequence). Trimming stripped 7 bases from V and 6 bases from J, with 8 bases between. CDR3 length: 11 residues. The CDR3 spells CASIFGDTQYF. For the CDR3, the DNA is TGTGCCAGCATATTTGGGGATACGCAGTATTTT.

J is TRBJ2-3 and V is TRBV27; 8 bases align to TRBD1. Per germline, CDR1 MNHEY and CDR2 SMNVEV (reference sequence). Losses at the gene ends were 6 bases for V and 8 bases for J; bases not matched to a gene: 10. This CDR3 region has 14 residues. CDR3 coding DNA: TGTGCCAGCAGACCACAGGGGGGTACCCTTACGCAGTATTTT. This sequence encodes CASRPQGGTLTQYF.

The chain uses TRBV6-2 or TRBV6-3 and TRBJ2-4; 9 nucleotides agree with TRBD2. The CDR3 contains 17 residues. Trimming at V came to 5 bases and at J to 3 bases, leaving 11 bases not matched to a gene. Germline assignment: CDR1 MNHEY and CDR2 SVGEGT. The CDR3 nucleotides are TGTGCCAGCAGTCACGGGAACCTAGCGGGGTACAAAAACATTCAGTACTTC. It codes for CASSHGNLAGYKNIQYF.

The rearrangement joins TRBV7-2 to TRBJ2-1; D gene uncertain. The CDR3 contains 13 residues. The V gene lost 1 base and the J gene lost 9 bases, with 10 bases spanning the gap. Per the germline V gene, CDR1 is SGHTA and CDR2 is FQGNSA. This CDR3 reads CASSLGPLGEQFF. The CDR3 nucleotides are TGTGCCAGCAGCTTAGGGCCCCTAGGTGAGCAGTTCTTC.

The chain links TRBV19 to TRBJ1-1, with 12 nucleotides matching TRBD1. The CDR3 covers 16 residues. Germline trimming cut 5 bases from V and 8 bases from J; bases unmatched to any gene: 12. Germline loops: CDR1 LNHDA, CDR2 SQIVND (reference sequence). The CDR3 coding sequence is TGTGCCAGTAGTCCCGGGACAGGGGGCCGTCCCCCCGAAGCTTTCTTT. Amino acids: CASSPGTGGRPPEAFF.

The V gene is TRBV20-1, the J gene TRBJ2-7; possibly TRBD1 for D (6 bases). CDR1 and CDR2 from the germline V gene are DFQATT and SNEGSKA (reference sequence). This CDR3 contains 13 residues. V lost 3 bases, J lost 3 bases, and 12 bases lay in between. The CDR3 loop is CSASGGEIYEQYF. CDR3 in DNA: TGCAGTGCTAGTGGGGGCGAGATCTACGAGCAGTACTTC.

The V and J genes are TRBV9 and TRBJ1-2; no definite D call. CDR3 length: 13 residues. Trimming removed 0 bases from V and 6 bases from J, with 9 bases in between. Looked up from germline, CDR1 is SGDLS and CDR2 is YYNGEE. This CDR3 reads CASSVASYDGYTF. CDR3 bases: TGTGCCAGCAGCGTAGCGAGTTACGATGGCTACACCTTC.

The chain uses TRBV6-5 and TRBJ1-1; D is undetermined. Trimming shortened V by 8 bases and J by 0 bases, and 10 bases separated the two germline ends. CDR1 and CDR2 from the germline V gene are MNHEY and SVGAGI. The CDR3 is 13 amino acids. The CDR3 DNA reads as TGTGCCAGCGGGCGGGTGATGAACACTGAAGCTTTCTTT. Translated: CASGRVMNTEAFF.

The genes are TRBV6-5 and TRBJ2-2; TRBD2 matches 9 bases. The CDR3 contains 16 residues. With V trimmed by 2 bases and J by 4 bases, 5 bases remained unmatched. Germline V gene lookup returns CDR1 MNHEY and CDR2 SVGAGI. The CDR3 protein is CASSYSGGTPTGELFF. Here the CDR3 DNA reads TGTGCCAGCAGTTACAGCGGGGGGACCCCCACCGGGGAGCTGTTTTTT.

This clone was observed a single time. V gene TRBV25-1 combines with J gene TRBJ1-2; the D gene is possibly TRBD1 (5 bases). Trimming took off 0 bases at V and 3 bases at J, with 8 bases between the two ends. The CDR3 is made up of 14 amino acids. Germline V gives CDR1 MGHDK, CDR2 SYGVNS. CDR3: CASSEYGGYYGYTF. In DNA, the CDR3 is TGTGCCAGCAGTGAATACGGGGGGTACTATGGCTACACCTTC.

The V call is TRBV5-1, the J call TRBJ1-1; D perhaps matches TRBD1 (5 bases). The germline V gene encodes CDR1 SGHRS and CDR2 YFSETQ. The V end lost 4 bases, the J end lost 7 bases, and 17 bases lay between the germline ends. CDR3 size: 14 residues. The CDR3 DNA reads as TGCGCCAGCAGCCCGGGACTCGTGAGAGGTGAAGCTTTCTTT. It translates to CASSPGLVRGEAFF.

The genes are TRBV29-1 and TRBJ2-5; 8 bases are a match to TRBD1. CDR3 length: 15 residues. Germline V gene data show CDR1 as SQVTM and CDR2 as ANQGSEA. The V and J ends lost 6 bases and 1 base, in that order; junction bases with no gene match: 10. CDR3 protein: CSVPDRGGSQETQYF. Written as DNA, the CDR3 is TGCAGCGTCCCTGACAGGGGAGGTTCCCAAGAGACCCAGTACTTC.